Shown below are 25 T cell receptor beta chains from a single sample sequenced in a study of T-cell reconstitution after alpha-beta-depleted transplantation in children. It was with unique molecular identifiers that the TCRbeta library was prepared. Via MiXCR, TCRdb re-called the PCR reads, giving one row per CDR3 protein. This sample yields 350,000 to 450,000 distinct CDR3 sequences, of which around 21% are seen a single time; about 3.8% belongs to the top ten. This specimen consisted of PBMCs from the stem cell graft donor, obtained from the stem cell graft. Receptors were obtained from a human donor who donated a stem cell graft to a child with acute myeloid leukemia.

The V call is TRBV10-2, the J call TRBJ2-1; 9 nucleotides agree with TRBD1. Germline V gene sequence: CDR1 WSHSY, CDR2 SAAADI. The ends lost 9 bases at V and 5 bases at J; junction bases unmatched: 5. This CDR3 is 13 amino acids long. Written as DNA, the CDR3 is TGCGCCAGTATCCGGGACAGGGACAATGAGCAGTTCTTC. This sequence encodes CASIRDRDNEQFF.

This chain's CDR3 is CASSLNVRLASYNEQFF. CDR3 nucleotides: TGTGCCAGCAGCTTAAATGTTCGACTAGCATCCTACAATGAGCAGTTCTTC. The chain links TRBV7-3 to TRBJ2-1; 7 bases line up with TRBD2. Germline V gives CDR1 SGHTA, CDR2 FQGTGA. The CDR3 consists of 17 residues. V gave up 1 base and J gave up 1 base; unmatched junction bases: 7.

The chain is built from TRBV27 and TRBJ1-2; 8 positions agree with TRBD1. Per the germline V gene, CDR1 is MNHEY and CDR2 is SMNVEV (reference sequence). The CDR3 is 14 amino acids. Losses at the gene ends were 5 bases for V and 5 bases for J; bases not matched to a gene: 7. The CDR3 DNA is TGTGCCAGCAGTCAAACAGGGGGGACATATGGCTACACCTTC. Its protein is CASSQTGGTYGYTF.

This sequence joins TRBV19 and TRBJ2-2, with 7 bases fitting TRBD2. Germline lookup yields CDR1 LNHDA and CDR2 SQIVND (reference sequence). The CDR3 covers 14 residues. Trimming removed 5 bases from V and 7 bases from J; junction bases left unmatched: 7. CDR3 region: CASSPWTRSGELFF. CDR3 bases: TGTGCCAGTAGTCCCTGGACTAGGAGCGGGGAGCTGTTTTTT.

The sample holds many counts of this clonotype. The chain employs TRBV29-1 and TRBJ1-1; unclear D gene. The V end was cut by 4 bases, the J end by 0 bases, with 12 bases between. Germline CDR1 SQVTM, CDR2 ANQGSEA. The CDR3 loop spans 14 amino acids. CDR3 bases: TGCAGCGTTGTGGGCCGGTCGATGAACACTGAAGCTTTCTTT. The encoded protein is CSVVGRSMNTEAFF.

The chain is built from TRBV4-1 and TRBJ2-7, with D hard to call. The CDR3 covers 14 residues. Trimming removed 1 base from V and 3 bases from J, with 10 bases in between. Looked up from germline, CDR1 is MGHRA and CDR2 is YSYEKL. The chain's CDR3 is CASSQVNRDYEQYF. CDR3 nucleotides: TGCGCCAGCAGCCAAGTTAACAGAGACTACGAGCAGTACTTC.

This clonotype was seen only a few times. The chain has TRBV7-8 and TRBJ1-5; 7 nucleotides match TRBD1. V dropped 2 bases and J dropped 11; count of bases not matched to a gene: 12. The CDR3 sequence is 15 residues long. Germline lookup yields CDR1 SGHVS and CDR2 FQNEAQ. The CDR3 bases are TGTGCCAGCAGCTTAACGGGATCCAGGGGGAGGTCCCAGCATTTT. Amino acids: CASSLTGSRGRSQHF.

The chain employs TRBV4-1 and TRBJ2-1; 15 bases agree with TRBD2. V lost 0 bases, J lost 8 bases, and 2 bases stayed unmatched. This CDR3 is built from 16 residues. Per germline, CDR1 MGHRA and CDR2 YSYEKL. The CDR3 DNA follows: TGCGCCAGCAGCCAAGAGGGACTAGCGGGAGGCTATGAGCAGTTCTTC. It translates to CASSQEGLAGGYEQFF.

The table lists this clonotype with a few counts. V gene TRBV11-2 combines with J gene TRBJ2-4, with D uncertain. This CDR3 is built from 14 residues. With 0 bases removed from V and 8 bases from J, the gap between germline ends came to 11 bases. In germline, CDR1 is SGHAT, CDR2 FQNNGV. The CDR3 sequence is CASSLETGLHIQYF. The CDR3, as DNA: TGTGCCAGCAGCTTAGAAACCGGGCTACACATTCAGTACTTC. Filled out from reference TRBV11-2 and TRBJ2-4, the complete variable domain reads EAGVAQSPRYKIIEKRQSVAFWCNPISGHATLYWYQQILGQGPKLLIQFQNNGVVDDSQLPKDRFSAERLKGVDSTLKIQPAKLEDSAVYLCASSLETGLHIQYFGAGTRLSVL.

This clonotype was observed a few times. The chain joins TRBV29-1 to TRBJ2-1, with 9 nucleotides matching TRBD2. The ends lost 6 bases at V and 9 bases at J; junction bases unmatched: 3. The CDR3 contains 11 residues. From germline, CDR1 is SQVTM and CDR2 ANQGSEA. CDR3 in DNA: TGCAGCGTGGGGACTAGCATTGAGCAGTTCTTC. Its protein is CSVGTSIEQFF.

Many counts were recorded for this clonotype. The chain uses TRBV12-3 or TRBV12-4 and TRBJ2-6, with D possibly matching TRBD2 (5 bases). V was pared by 6 bases and J by 3 bases, with 9 bases between. The CDR3 runs 14 residues. The CDR3 sequence: CASSEGGGANVLTF. CDR3 sequence (DNA): TGTGCCAGCAGCGAGGGTGGTGGGGCCAACGTCCTGACTTTC.

This chain joins TRBV7-2 and TRBJ2-3, with TRBD2 matching over 12 bases. Germline CDR1 SGHTA, CDR2 FQGNSA. J gave up 5 bases and V 5 bases, and 8 bases lay outside the gene matches. This CDR3 contains 16 residues. The CDR3 coding sequence is TGTGCCAGCAGCCAAAGACTAGCGGGAGTTGGAGATACGCAGTATTTT. It is translated as CASSQRLAGVGDTQYF. The whole variable domain, filled in from reference TRBV7-2 and TRBJ2-3, reads GAGVSQSPSNKVTEKGKDVELRCDPISGHTALYWYRQSLGQGLEFLIYFQGNSAPDKSGLPSDRFSAERTGGSVSTLTIQRTQQEDSAVYLCASSQRLAGVGDTQYFGPGTRLTVL.

The table lists this clonotype with many counts. V gene TRBV20-1 combines with J gene TRBJ2-7; 12 bases are a match to TRBD2. Losses at the gene ends were 1 base for V and 5 bases for J; bases not matched to a gene: 3. This CDR3 spans 14 amino acids. Germline CDR1 reads DFQATT; CDR2 reads SNEGSKA (reference sequence). The CDR3: CSARGLAGVDEQYF. CDR3 nucleotides: TGCAGTGCTAGAGGACTAGCGGGAGTTGACGAGCAGTACTTC.

This clonotype has just a few counts. This chain uses TRBV12-5 with TRBJ2-3; D remains ambiguous. Germline V gives CDR1 LGHNT, CDR2 FRNRAP. V was pared by 1 base and J by 1 base, with 6 bases between. The CDR3 contains 14 residues. CDR3 DNA sequence: TGTGCTAGTGGTTTGGACCCTCGCACAGATACGCAGTATTTT. Encoded protein: CASGLDPRTDTQYF.

This clonotype was counted at least ten times. The chain links TRBV5-1 to TRBJ2-1, with D possibly being TRBD1 or TRBD2 (5 bases each). Germline V lookup: CDR1 SGHRS, CDR2 YFSETQ. The CDR3 has 14 amino acids. Trimming removed 4 bases at V and 12 bases at J, with 20 bases between. The CDR3 reads CASSPGPSNDWQFF. The CDR3 bases are TGCGCCAGCAGCCCGGGACCCTCCAACGATTGGCAGTTCTTC.

This clonotype was observed a few times. V gene TRBV12-3 or TRBV12-4 combines with J gene TRBJ2-4; the D is unclear. V shed 5 bases and J shed 8 bases, with 7 bases lying between them. This CDR3 region has 11 residues. CDR3 DNA sequence: TGTGCCAGCAGTCTGGGTTACATTCAGTACTTC. Encoded protein: CASSLGYIQYF.

This clonotype appeared many times. This chain links TRBV6-4 with TRBJ2-5; D might be TRBD2 (5 bases). Germline lookup yields CDR1 MRHNA and CDR2 SNTAGT. V shed 10 bases and J shed 0 bases, with 18 bases lying between them. The CDR3 contains 15 residues. In DNA form, the CDR3 reads TGTGCCATCGCACTCCCGCGAGGGTACCAAGAGACCCAGTACTTC. As protein: CAIALPRGYQETQYF.

This chain connects TRBV5-1 to TRBJ2-5; maybe TRBD1 (6 bases). V was pared by 4 bases and J by 0 bases, with 7 bases between. Looked up from germline, CDR1 is SGHRS and CDR2 is YFSETQ. The CDR3 loop spans 13 amino acids. CDR3 sequence: CASSRTDQETQYF. The CDR3 DNA reads TGCGCCAGCAGCCGGACAGACCAAGAGACCCAGTACTTC. Full variable domain (remainder filled in from reference TRBV5-1 and TRBJ2-5): KAGVTQTPRYLIKTRGQQVTLSCSPISGHRSVSWYQQTPGQGLQFLFEYFSETQRNKGNFPGRFSGRQFSNSRSEMNVSTLELGDSALYLCASSRTDQETQYFGPGTRLLVL.

The V gene is TRBV6-5, the J gene TRBJ1-4; TRBD1 aligns across 7 bases. The ends lost 0 bases at V and 6 bases at J; junction bases unmatched: 4. The germline gives CDR1 MNHEY, CDR2 SVGAGI. The CDR3 is 15 amino acids. CDR3 sequence reads: CASSYSVDRDEKLFF. The CDR3 region has the DNA TGTGCCAGCAGTTACTCGGTAGACAGGGATGAAAAACTGTTTTTT.

The chain uses TRBV27 and TRBJ2-2; D is unclear. Trimming left V 6 bases short and J 0 bases short, with 8 bases between. Looked up from germline, CDR1 is MNHEY and CDR2 is SMNVEV (reference sequence). The CDR3 is 14 amino acids. CDR3 residues: CASSQTTNTGELFF. DNA for the CDR3: TGTGCCAGCAGCCAGACCACGAACACCGGGGAGCTGTTTTTT.

V gene TRBV10-3 combines with J gene TRBJ2-3; no reliable D call. CDR1 is ENHRY and CDR2 is SYGVKD in the germline V gene. CDR3 length: 14 residues. The V and J ends lost 4 bases and 5 bases respectively, with 13 bases between them. The CDR3 sequence: CAISGEMGQDTQYF. The CDR3 DNA sequence: TGTGCCATCAGTGGCGAGATGGGCCAAGATACGCAGTATTTT.

This clonotype was seen only once. The V call is TRBV3-1, the J call TRBJ2-3, with TRBD2 matching 10 bases. Germline lookup yields CDR1 LGHDT and CDR2 YNNKEL (reference sequence). Trimming at V came to 4 bases and at J to 4 bases, leaving 5 bases not matched to a gene. The CDR3 runs 15 residues. This chain's CDR3 is CASSLTSGMSDTQYF. CDR3 DNA: TGTGCCAGCAGCCTAACTAGCGGGATGTCAGATACGCAGTATTTT.

The genes are TRBV4-1 and TRBJ2-7, with D possibly matching TRBD1 (5 bases). V shed 1 base and J shed 2 bases, with 9 bases lying between them. The germline V gene encodes CDR1 MGHRA and CDR2 YSYEKL. This CDR3 comprises 14 residues. The CDR3 DNA follows: TGCGCCAGCAGCCAAGGGGTAGGGGCCTACGAGCAGTACTTC. Amino acids: CASSQGVGAYEQYF.

The table lists this clonotype with a few counts. This chain joins TRBV20-1 and TRBJ2-7; no definite D call. The germline V gene has CDR1 DFQATT and CDR2 SNEGSKA (reference sequence). V was trimmed by 1 base and J by 0 bases, leaving 13 bases between them. The CDR3 runs 15 residues. Here the CDR3 reads CSARGGSGNSYEQYF. CDR3 bases: TGCAGTGCTAGAGGGGGTAGTGGGAACTCCTACGAGCAGTACTTC.

In this sample, this clonotype turned up many times. The V and J genes are TRBV20-1 and TRBJ2-7, with 7 bases fitting TRBD1. The CDR3 sequence is 14 residues long. The germline V gene encodes CDR1 DFQATT and CDR2 SNEGSKA (reference sequence). The V and J ends lost 1 base and 2 bases, in that order; junction bases with no gene match: 5. CDR3 loop: CSARVKQGTYEQYF. For the CDR3, the DNA is TGCAGTGCTAGAGTCAAACAGGGGACCTACGAGCAGTACTTC.